This TCR beta chain was captured in a study of Ad26.COV2.S vaccination and SARS-CoV-2 variants (dated by TCRdb to the early 2020s). About the investigation overall: Donors in the vaccine arm were drawn from COV1001, a phase I-IIa trial of Ad26.COV2.S in healthy adults that was multicentre, randomized, double-blind and placebo-controlled. Ad26.COV2.S was administered intramuscularly at a dose of 5x10^10 or 1x10^11 viral particles, either as one shot or as two shots given 56 days apart. Investigators did not know the trial group allocation while performing experiments and assessing outcomes. A total of roughly 30 samples were included in the TCR-sequenced set, comprising roughly 19 Ad26.COV2.S vaccine recipients, 5 placebo recipients and 8 SARS-CoV-2 convalescent individuals. TCRbeta repertoire sequencing was used to assess the specificity and breadth of SARS-CoV-2-reactive T cell receptors after Ad26.COV2.S vaccination. Trial participants were randomized into five groups of five, in which low-dose or high-dose Ad26.COV2.S was given once or twice, or placebo was given on both occasions.

This specimen's treatment or condition label, interpreted: 15 to 20 received Ad26.COV2.S at low or high dose, single or two shots; roughly five received placebo; per-sample allocation not given. Repertoires of vaccine and placebo recipients were sequenced from samples taken on day 63 after the first injection. Between 29 July and 7 August 2020, Cohort 1b enrolled 25 adults aged 18-55 years at one site in Boston, USA. Ad26.COV2.S consisted of a replication-incompetent adenovirus type 26 vector by which a prefusion-stabilized SARS-CoV-2 spike protein from the original Wuhan strain was expressed. The paper as a whole reports these results and caveats: Vaccine and placebo recipients had similar non-spike TCR breadth, a finding consistent with the vaccine containing only spike. After vaccination, spike-specific CD8+ and CD4+ T cell responses were reported to show substantial breadth. The authors noted that the TCR breadth and depth analyses may have underestimated total T cell responses. Spike-specific TCR breadth was higher in Ad26.COV2.S recipients than in placebo recipients (P = 0.0014). Comparing responses between vaccine doses or regimens was not something the study was powered to do.

As regards this clone: Its antigen is unknown. There are no base qualities to consult, and no much larger clone falls within one base.

CDR1 is given as SGHNT and CDR2 as YYREEE, both from the germline V gene (reference sequence). The CDR3 numbers 11 residues from cysteine through phenylalanine. The retained sequence is limited to the CDR3, 33 bases, with the frame set at the first base. The trim is 4 bases for V and 7 bases for J, with a gap of 9 bases between the germline ends. The immunoSEQ Assay was used to sequence TCRbeta CDR3 regions. After extraction, genomic DNA underwent amplification by bias-controlled multiplex PCR, followed by high-throughput sequencing. The authors' pipeline ran thus. To quantify the absolute abundance of each unique TCRbeta CDR3 region, sequences were collapsed and filtered. Usable DNA was measured by amplifying reference genes present in all nucleated cells, and TCRbeta template counts were normalized to that usable DNA to estimate T cell fraction. Repertoire TCRs were annotated as SARS-CoV-2-specific by exact matching of V gene, CDR3 amino acid sequence and J gene to a known reactive TCR set. The reference SARS-CoV-2 TCR set was derived from MIRA and filtered for enrichment in COVID-19-positive ImmuneCODE repertoires, a step that removed public or cross-reactive TCRs. Using the MIRA antigens, annotated TCRs were further analysed by specific ORF or by position within an ORF. Breadth was defined as annotated unique rearrangements over total unique productive rearrangements; depth was the summed frequency of those rearrangements. TCR breadth was compared between groups using two-sided Wilcoxon rank-sum tests. The source is immuneACCESS, and TCRdb retained only in-frame sequences with V and J called. Part of the clones is not carried over; for the studies checked, unresolved V genes explain less than half of this, and the remainder is unexplained. Clonal size and the V and J genes are those of that table, whereas D and trimming came from the DNA. The sample yields fewer than 800,000 clones; around 90% were counted once. In total, the top ten clones hold around 1.5% of the sample.

The sequences come from peripheral blood, collected in a trial of Ad26.COV2.S vaccine versus placebo. This TCR came from a person between 18 and 65 years old who received the Ad26.COV2.S COVID-19 vaccine or a placebo. Recombination linked TRBV5-4 to TRBJ2-7; the D gene is possibly TRBD2, with 5 bases matching. The nucleotide sequence reads as follows: TGTGCCAGCAGCACCCCGGGAGAGCAGTACTTC. This codes for CASSTPGEQYF.